Listed here is a single T cell receptor (beta chain). What it binds is not known. This sample is part of a study of cytomegalovirus exposure and HLA in healthy donors. Overall study: An early release of data contained approximately 85 million unique TCRs, which came from HLA-typed donors.

Overall study findings and caveats: With further analysis later on, most CMV-associated TCR beta chains appeared HLA-restricted.

This PCR relied on a set of 60 Vbeta primers and 13 Jbeta primers. The protocol was immunoSEQ multiplex PCR, while the TCRdb copy is restricted to in-frame clones and leaves out a portion. The data show 100,000 to 150,000 clones, roughly 18% seen once. The sequence derives from a female donor in good health and CMV-seropositive. The sample was PBMCs.

The CDR3 coding sequence is TGTGCCAGCAGTCCCCCTAGCGGTATGAATGAGCAGTTCTTC. It specifies CASSPPSGMNEQFF. This chain connects TRBV28 to TRBJ2-1; 7 nucleotides match TRBD2. V lost 5 bases and J lost 7; bases outside the gene matches: 8. Looked up from germline, CDR1 is MDHEN and CDR2 is SYDVKM. The CDR3 has 14 residues.